This T cell receptor beta chain was sequenced for a study of blood T cell repertoires in COVID-19. Study in general: Specimens from acute and convalescent COVID-19 originated in the United States, Italy and Spain. From T cells, B-cell-depleted T cells, or PBMCs came the material, which was cDNA or gDNA.

Germline V gene data show CDR1 as LGHDT and CDR2 as YNNKEL (reference sequence). Trimming left V 4 bases short and J 1 base short, with 25 bases between. This CDR3 comprises 19 residues. In the authors' methods: From reference gene primer amplification, estimates of nucleated cell counts were derived. The protocol was immunoSEQ multiplex PCR, while the TCRdb copy is restricted to in-frame clones and leaves out a portion. The V and J calls and the clone size are those of that table, but D and trimming were determined from the DNA. The sample records roughly 61,000 clones, more than 75% being singletons.

The rearrangement links TRBV3-1 (or the pseudogene TRBV3-2) to TRBJ1-1, with TRBD1 as a possible D gene (6 bases). The TCR was taken from a man between 40 and 49 years old with active COVID-19. The sample was peripheral blood. The CDR3 spells CASSLPRGGPRGQNTEAFF. In nucleotides, the CDR3 is TGTGCCAGCAGCCTGCCCCGAGGGGGACCCAGGGGACAGAACACTGAAGCTTTCTTT.